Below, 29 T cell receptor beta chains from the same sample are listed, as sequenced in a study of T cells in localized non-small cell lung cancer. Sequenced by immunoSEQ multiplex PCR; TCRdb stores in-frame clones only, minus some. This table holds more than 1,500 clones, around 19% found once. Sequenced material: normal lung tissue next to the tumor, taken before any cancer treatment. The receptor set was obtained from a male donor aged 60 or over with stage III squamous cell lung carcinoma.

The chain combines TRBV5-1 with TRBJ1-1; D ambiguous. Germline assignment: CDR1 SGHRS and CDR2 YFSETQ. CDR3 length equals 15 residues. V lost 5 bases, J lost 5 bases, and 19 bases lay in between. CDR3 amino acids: CASSSTDSPGTEAFF. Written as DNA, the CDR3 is TGCGCCAGCAGTTCTACGGACTCCCCGGGGACTGAAGCTTTCTTT.

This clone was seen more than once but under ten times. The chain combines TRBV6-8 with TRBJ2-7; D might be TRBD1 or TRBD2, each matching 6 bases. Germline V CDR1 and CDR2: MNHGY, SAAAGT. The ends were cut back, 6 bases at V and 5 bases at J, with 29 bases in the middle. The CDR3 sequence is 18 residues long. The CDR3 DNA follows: TGTGCCAGCAGCCCCAGGGGTAAAGTGGAGGGGTTCAGGAACGAGCAGTACTTC. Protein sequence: CASSPRGKVEGFRNEQYF.

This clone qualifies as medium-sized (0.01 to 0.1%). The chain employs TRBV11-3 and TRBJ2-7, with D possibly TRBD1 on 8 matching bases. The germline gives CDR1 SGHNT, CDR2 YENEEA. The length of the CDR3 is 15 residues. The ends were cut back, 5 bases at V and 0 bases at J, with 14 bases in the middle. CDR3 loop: CASSKGGTGSYEQYF. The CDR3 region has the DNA TGTGCCAGCAGCAAGGGGGGGACAGGCTCCTACGAGCAGTACTTC.

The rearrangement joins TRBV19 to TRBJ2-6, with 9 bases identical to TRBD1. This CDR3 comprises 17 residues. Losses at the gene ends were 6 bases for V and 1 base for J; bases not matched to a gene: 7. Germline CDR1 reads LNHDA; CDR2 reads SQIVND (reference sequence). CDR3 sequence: CASSRQGVWSGANVLTF. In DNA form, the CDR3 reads TGTGCCAGTAGCCGACAGGGGGTTTGGTCTGGGGCCAACGTCCTGACTTTC.

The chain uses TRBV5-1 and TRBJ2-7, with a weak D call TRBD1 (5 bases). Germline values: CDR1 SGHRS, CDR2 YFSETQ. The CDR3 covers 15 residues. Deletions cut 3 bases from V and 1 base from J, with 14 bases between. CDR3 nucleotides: TGCGCCAGCAGCTGGGATCTAACAGGTTCCTACGAGCAGTACTTC. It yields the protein CASSWDLTGSYEQYF.

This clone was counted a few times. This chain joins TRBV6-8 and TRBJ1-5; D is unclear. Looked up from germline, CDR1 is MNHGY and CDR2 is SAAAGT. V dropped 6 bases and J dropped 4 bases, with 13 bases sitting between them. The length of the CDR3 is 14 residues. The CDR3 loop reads CASREGRSNQPQHF. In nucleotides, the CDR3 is TGTGCCAGCAGGGAAGGCCGCAGTAATCAGCCCCAGCATTTT.

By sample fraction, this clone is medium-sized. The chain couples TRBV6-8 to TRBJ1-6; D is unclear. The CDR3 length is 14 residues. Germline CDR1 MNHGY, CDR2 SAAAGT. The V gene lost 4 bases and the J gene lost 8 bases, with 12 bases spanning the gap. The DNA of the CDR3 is TGTGCCAGCAGTTCACGATCAACGGATTCACCCCTCCACTTT. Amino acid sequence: CASSSRSTDSPLHF.

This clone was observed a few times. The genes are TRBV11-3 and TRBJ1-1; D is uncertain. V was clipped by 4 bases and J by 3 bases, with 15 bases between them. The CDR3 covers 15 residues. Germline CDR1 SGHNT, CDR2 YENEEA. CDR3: CASSSRFNSDTEAFF. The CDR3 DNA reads TGTGCCAGCAGCTCGCGATTTAATTCGGACACTGAAGCTTTCTTT.

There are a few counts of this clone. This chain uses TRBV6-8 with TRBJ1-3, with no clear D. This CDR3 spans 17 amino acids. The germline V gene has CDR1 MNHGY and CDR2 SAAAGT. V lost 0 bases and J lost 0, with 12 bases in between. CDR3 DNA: TGTGCCAGCAGTTACTCGTTCGTGGGAGCCTCTGGAAACACCATATATTTT. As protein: CASSYSFVGASGNTIYF.

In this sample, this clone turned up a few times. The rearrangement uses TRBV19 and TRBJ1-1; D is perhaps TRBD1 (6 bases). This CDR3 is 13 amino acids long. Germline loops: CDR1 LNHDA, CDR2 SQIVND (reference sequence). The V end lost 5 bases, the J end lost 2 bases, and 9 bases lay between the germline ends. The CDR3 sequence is CASSGRGNTEAFF. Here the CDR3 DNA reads TGTGCCAGTAGTGGCAGGGGAAACACTGAAGCTTTCTTT.

The DNA for the CDR3 is TGCGCCAGCAGTGATTGGGGGGCAGCAACTAATGAAAAACTGTTTTTT. This gives the protein CASSDWGAATNEKLFF. The V gene is TRBV10-2, the J gene TRBJ1-4; D perhaps matches TRBD1 (6 bases). The CDR3 has 16 amino acids. The germline V and J ends were trimmed by 3 bases and 0 bases, with 11 bases remaining between them. Germline CDR1 WSHSY, CDR2 SAAADI.

Here the CDR3 DNA reads TGTGCCAGTAGTATAGAGTATGGCGGGACGGACCCCTCTGGGGCCAACGTCCTGACTTTC. Protein: CASSIEYGGTDPSGANVLTF. This rearrangement joins TRBV19 to TRBJ2-6; D is possibly TRBD2 (6 bases). The CDR3 has 20 residues. V lost 0 bases, J lost 0 bases, and 18 bases lay in between. In germline, CDR1 is LNHDA, CDR2 SQIVND (reference sequence).

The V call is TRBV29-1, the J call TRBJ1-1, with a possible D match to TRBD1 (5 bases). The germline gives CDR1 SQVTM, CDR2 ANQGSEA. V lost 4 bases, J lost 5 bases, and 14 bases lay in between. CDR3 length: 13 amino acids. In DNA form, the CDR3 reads TGCAGCGTTGCGGAGACAGAGGGGACTGAAGCTTTCTTT. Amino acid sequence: CSVAETEGTEAFF.

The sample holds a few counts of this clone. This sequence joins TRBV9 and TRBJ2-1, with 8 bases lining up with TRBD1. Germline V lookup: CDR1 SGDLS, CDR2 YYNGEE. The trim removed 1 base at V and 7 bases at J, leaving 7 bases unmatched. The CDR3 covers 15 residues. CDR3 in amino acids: CASSVLGRGQNEQFF. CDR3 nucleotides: TGTGCCAGCAGCGTATTAGGCAGGGGGCAAAATGAGCAGTTCTTC.

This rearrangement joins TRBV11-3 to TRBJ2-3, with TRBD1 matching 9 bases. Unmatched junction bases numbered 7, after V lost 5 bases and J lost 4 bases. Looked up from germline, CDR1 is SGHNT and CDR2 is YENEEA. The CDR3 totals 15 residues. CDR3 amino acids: CASSIGTGNADTQYF. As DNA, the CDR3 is TGTGCCAGCAGCATCGGGACAGGGAACGCAGATACGCAGTATTTT.

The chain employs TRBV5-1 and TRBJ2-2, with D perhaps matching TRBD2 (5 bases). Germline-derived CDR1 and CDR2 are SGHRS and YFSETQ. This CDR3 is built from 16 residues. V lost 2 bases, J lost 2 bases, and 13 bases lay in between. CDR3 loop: CASSFNGGLNTGELFF. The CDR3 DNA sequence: TGCGCCAGCAGCTTCAATGGCGGGCTAAACACCGGGGAGCTGTTTTTT.

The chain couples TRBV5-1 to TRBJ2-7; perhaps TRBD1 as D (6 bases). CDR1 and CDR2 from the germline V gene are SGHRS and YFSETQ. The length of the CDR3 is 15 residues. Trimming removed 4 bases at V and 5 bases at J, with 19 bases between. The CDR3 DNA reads TGCGCCAGCAGCCGCGAGACAGGAGATGGGGACGAGCAGTACTTC. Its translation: CASSRETGDGDEQYF.

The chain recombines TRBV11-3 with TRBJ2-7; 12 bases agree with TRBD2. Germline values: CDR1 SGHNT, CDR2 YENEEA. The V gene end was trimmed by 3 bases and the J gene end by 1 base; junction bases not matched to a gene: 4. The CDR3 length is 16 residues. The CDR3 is CASSLTSGGRSYEQYF. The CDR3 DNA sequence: TGTGCCAGCAGCTTGACTAGCGGGGGCAGGTCCTACGAGCAGTACTTC.

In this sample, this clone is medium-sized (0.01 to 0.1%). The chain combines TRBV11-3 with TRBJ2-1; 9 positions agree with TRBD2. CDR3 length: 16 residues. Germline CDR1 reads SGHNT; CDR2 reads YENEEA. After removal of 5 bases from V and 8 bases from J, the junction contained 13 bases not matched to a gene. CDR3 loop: CASSKQTSGLVDEQFF. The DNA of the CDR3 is TGTGCCAGCAGCAAACAGACTAGCGGTCTAGTGGATGAGCAGTTCTTC. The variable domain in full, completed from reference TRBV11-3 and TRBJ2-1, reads EAGVVQSPRYKIIEKKQPVAFWCNPISGHNTLYWYLQNLGQGPELLIRYENEEAVDDSQLPKDRFSAERLKGVDSTLKIQPAELGDSAVYLCASSKQTSGLVDEQFFGPGTRLTVL.

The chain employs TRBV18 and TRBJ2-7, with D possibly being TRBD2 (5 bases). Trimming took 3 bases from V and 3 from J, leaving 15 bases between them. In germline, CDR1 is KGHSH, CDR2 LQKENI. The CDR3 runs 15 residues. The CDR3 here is CASSPGADLNYEQYF. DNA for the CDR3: TGTGCCAGCTCACCGGGAGCTGACCTTAACTACGAGCAGTACTTC.

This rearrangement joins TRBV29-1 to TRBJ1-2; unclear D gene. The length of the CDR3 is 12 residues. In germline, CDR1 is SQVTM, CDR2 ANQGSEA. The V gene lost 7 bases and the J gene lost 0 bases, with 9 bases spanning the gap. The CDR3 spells CSGYSTNYGYTF. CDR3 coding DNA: TGCAGCGGATACAGTACTAACTATGGCTACACCTTC.

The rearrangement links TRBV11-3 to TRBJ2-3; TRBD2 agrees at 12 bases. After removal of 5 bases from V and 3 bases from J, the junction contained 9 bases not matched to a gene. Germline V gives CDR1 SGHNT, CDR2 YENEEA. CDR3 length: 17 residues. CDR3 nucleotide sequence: TGTGCCAGCAGCCCGTCCCTAGCGGGGGGGCGGACAGATACGCAGTATTTT. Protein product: CASSPSLAGGRTDTQYF.

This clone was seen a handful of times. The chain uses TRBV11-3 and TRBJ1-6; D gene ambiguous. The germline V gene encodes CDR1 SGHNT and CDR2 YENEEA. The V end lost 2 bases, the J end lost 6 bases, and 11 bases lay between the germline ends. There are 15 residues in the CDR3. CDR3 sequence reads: CASSLHYPPNSPLHF. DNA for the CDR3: TGTGCCAGCAGCTTACACTACCCTCCTAATTCACCCCTCCACTTT.

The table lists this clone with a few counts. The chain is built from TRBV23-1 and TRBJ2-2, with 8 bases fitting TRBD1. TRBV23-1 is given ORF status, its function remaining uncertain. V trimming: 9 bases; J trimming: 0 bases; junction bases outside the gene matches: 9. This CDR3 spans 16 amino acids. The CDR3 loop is CARNGQGDPNTGELFF. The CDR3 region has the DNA TGCGCCAGAAACGGACAGGGCGACCCGAACACCGGGGAGCTGTTTTTT.

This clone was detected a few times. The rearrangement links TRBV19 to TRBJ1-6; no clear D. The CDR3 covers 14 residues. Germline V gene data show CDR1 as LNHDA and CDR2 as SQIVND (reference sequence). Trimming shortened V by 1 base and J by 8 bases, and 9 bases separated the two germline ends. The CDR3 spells CASSIGGEYSPLHF. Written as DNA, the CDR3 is TGTGCCAGTAGTATAGGCGGGGAGTATTCACCCCTCCACTTT.

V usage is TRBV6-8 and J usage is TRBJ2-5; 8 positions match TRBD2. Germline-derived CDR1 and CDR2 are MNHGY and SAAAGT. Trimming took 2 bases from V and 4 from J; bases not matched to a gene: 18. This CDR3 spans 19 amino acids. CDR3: CASSYSLGETGGRRETQYF. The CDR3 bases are TGTGCCAGCAGTTACAGCCTTGGTGAGACAGGCGGGAGGCGAGAGACCCAGTACTTC.

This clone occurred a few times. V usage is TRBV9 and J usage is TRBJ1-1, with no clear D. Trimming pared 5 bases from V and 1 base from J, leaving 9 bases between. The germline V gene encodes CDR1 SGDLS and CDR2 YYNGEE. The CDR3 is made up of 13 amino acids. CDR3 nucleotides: TGTGCCAGCAGGGTGCGTGGGAACACTGAAGCTTTCTTT. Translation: CASRVRGNTEAFF.

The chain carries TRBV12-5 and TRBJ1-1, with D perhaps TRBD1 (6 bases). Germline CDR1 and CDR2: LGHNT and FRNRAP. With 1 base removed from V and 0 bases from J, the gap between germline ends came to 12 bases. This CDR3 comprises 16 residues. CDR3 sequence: CASGLGAGALNTEAFF. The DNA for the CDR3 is TGTGCTAGTGGTTTGGGGGCAGGGGCTTTGAACACTGAAGCTTTCTTT.

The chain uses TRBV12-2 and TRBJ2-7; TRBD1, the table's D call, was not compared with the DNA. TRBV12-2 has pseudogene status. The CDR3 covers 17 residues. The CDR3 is CASRLVGLDRHRNEQYF. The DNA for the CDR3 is TGTGCAAGTCGCTTAGTCGGGTTGGACAGGCATCGGAACGAGCAGTACTTC.